Below, 5 T cell receptor beta chains from the same sample are listed, as sequenced in a study of blood T cell repertoires in COVID-19. Profiled with immunoSEQ multiplex PCR; TCRdb holds only in-frame clones, not every one. Among 200,000 or so clones listed, about 88% were seen once. Material: peripheral blood. All receptors derive from a man aged 65 to 79 with acute or convalescent COVID-19.

This clone came up once. The chain is built from TRBV5-5 and TRBJ2-7; 9 bases map to TRBD2. The germline V gene has CDR1 SGHKS and CDR2 YYEKEE (reference sequence). The CDR3 is 15 amino acids. V was pared by 4 bases and J by 6 bases, with 11 bases of the junction left unmatched. The CDR3 DNA reads TGTGCCAGCAGCAGGGAGGGACTAGCCTCGGGCGAGCAGTACTTC. It yields the protein CASSREGLASGEQYF.

This clone was detected a few times. The chain is built from TRBV15 and TRBJ2-7; the match to TRBD2 covers 8 bases. V shed 4 bases and J 5 bases; nucleotides not matched to a gene: 4. Germline CDR1 and CDR2: LNHNV and YYDKDF (reference sequence). The CDR3 extends over 13 amino acids. CDR3 amino acids: CATSNSGSNEQYF. DNA of the CDR3: TGTGCCACCAGCAACAGCGGGAGTAACGAGCAGTACTTC.

The rearrangement links TRBV18 to TRBJ1-1, with D perhaps TRBD1 (6 bases). Between the trimmed V and J ends, which lost 2 bases and 3 bases, there was a span of 10 bases. CDR3 length equals 14 residues. Germline values: CDR1 KGHSH, CDR2 LQKENI. The CDR3 DNA follows: TGTGCCAGCTCACCAAGGGGGGGGGACACTGAAGCTTTCTTT. This sequence encodes CASSPRGGDTEAFF.

This chain joins TRBV7-6 and TRBJ1-5; D is possibly TRBD1 (6 bases). V lost 1 base, J lost 2 bases, and 9 bases lay in between. The germline gives CDR1 SGHVS, CDR2 FNYEAQ. The CDR3 length is 15 residues. CDR3 DNA: TGTGCCAGCAGCTTAGACTCAGGGGGCAATCAGCCCCAGCATTTT. Protein sequence: CASSLDSGGNQPQHF.

This chain joins TRBV11-2 and TRBJ2-5, with D possibly matching TRBD1 (9 bases). Germline lookup yields CDR1 SGHAT and CDR2 FQNNGV. V was clipped by 5 bases and J by 4 bases, with 20 bases between them. The CDR3 is made up of 16 amino acids. The CDR3 coding sequence is TGTGCCAGCAGCCTAGCGGGTACGACAGGGGGAGAGACCCAGTACTTC. Its protein product is CASSLAGTTGGETQYF. The full variable domain, in which reference TRBV11-2 and TRBJ2-5 provide the parts outside the CDR3, is EAGVAQSPRYKIIEKRQSVAFWCNPISGHATLYWYQQILGQGPKLLIQFQNNGVVDDSQLPKDRFSAERLKGVDSTLKIQPAKLEDSAVYLCASSLAGTTGGETQYFGPGTRLLVL.